This entry is about one TCR beta chain. The antigen remains unidentified. The sample holds other DNA sequences that translate to the same CDR3. The data were produced by immunoSEQ multiplex PCR, yet TCRdb's version contains in-frame clones alone and is incomplete. This sample has about 150,000 clones, with 90% found just once. J lost 7 bases, V lost 1 base, and 5 bases had no gene match. This CDR3 region has 14 residues. CDR1 SGHDN and CDR2 FVKESK come from the germline V gene. The data were obtained in a study of T cell responses to AZD1222 COVID-19 vaccine. Across the study: Second-dose recipients at about 4 or about 12 weeks were treated as one pooled group. Study results and caveats: The study found vaccine-associated CD4 TCRs spanning spike, dominant at 160-218 and 743-854. None of the repertoires were sampled until the peak T cell response had passed. Only 5 or 6 individuals given AZD1222 were seropositive at baseline.

The specimen comprised peripheral blood, sampled on day 0 of AZD1222 vaccination. The rearrangement joins TRBV14 to TRBJ1-2, with 8 bases identical to TRBD1. This sequence originates from an adult in good health. The CDR3 DNA reads as TGTGCCAGCAGCCAAGCTCAGGGGGCAGGTGGCTACACCTTC. Amino acids: CASSQAQGAGGYTF.